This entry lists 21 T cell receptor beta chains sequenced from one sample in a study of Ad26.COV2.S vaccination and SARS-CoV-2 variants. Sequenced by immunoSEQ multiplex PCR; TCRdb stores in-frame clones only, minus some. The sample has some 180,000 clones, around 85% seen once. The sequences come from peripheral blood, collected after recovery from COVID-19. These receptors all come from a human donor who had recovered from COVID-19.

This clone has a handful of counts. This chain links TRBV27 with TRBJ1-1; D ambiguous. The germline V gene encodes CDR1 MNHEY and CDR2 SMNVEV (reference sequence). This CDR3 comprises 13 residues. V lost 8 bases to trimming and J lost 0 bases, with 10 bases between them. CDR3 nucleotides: TGTGCCAGCTATTCGACGGTGAACACTGAAGCTTTCTTT. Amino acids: CASYSTVNTEAFF.

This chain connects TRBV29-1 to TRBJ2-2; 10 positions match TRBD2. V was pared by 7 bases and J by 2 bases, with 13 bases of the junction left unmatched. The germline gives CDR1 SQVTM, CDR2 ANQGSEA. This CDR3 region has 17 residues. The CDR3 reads CSASTPSGGPNTGELFF. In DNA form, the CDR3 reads TGCAGCGCATCGACCCCTAGCGGGGGCCCCAACACCGGGGAGCTGTTTTTT.

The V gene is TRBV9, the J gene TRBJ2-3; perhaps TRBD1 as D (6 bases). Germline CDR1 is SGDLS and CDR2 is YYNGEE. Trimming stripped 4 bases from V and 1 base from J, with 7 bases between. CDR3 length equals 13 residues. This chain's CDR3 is CASSPGGTDTQYF. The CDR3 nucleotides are TGTGCCAGCAGCCCAGGGGGCACAGATACGCAGTATTTT.

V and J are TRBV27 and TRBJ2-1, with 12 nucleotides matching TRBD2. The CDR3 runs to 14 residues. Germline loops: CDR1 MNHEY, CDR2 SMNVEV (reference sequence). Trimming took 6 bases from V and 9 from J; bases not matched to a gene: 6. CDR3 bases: TGTGCCAGCAGACTAGCGGGAGGATTCAGTGAGCAGTTCTTC. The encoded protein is CASRLAGGFSEQFF.

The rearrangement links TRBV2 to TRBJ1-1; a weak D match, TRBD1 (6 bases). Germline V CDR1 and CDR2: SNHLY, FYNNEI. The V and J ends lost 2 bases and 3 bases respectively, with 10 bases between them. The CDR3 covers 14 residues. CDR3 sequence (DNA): TGTGCCAGCAGTGAACAGGGGTTTTACACTGAAGCTTTCTTT. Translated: CASSEQGFYTEAFF.

CDR3 residues: CASSEFYREGTGELFF. In DNA, the CDR3 is TGCGCCAGCAGTGAGTTCTACAGGGAGGGAACCGGGGAGCTGTTTTTT. The chain combines TRBV10-2 with TRBJ2-2, with a weak D call TRBD2 (7 bases). Germline V gene lookup returns CDR1 WSHSY and CDR2 SAAADI. Trimming removed 1 base at V and 5 bases at J, with 14 bases between. The CDR3 is 16 amino acids.

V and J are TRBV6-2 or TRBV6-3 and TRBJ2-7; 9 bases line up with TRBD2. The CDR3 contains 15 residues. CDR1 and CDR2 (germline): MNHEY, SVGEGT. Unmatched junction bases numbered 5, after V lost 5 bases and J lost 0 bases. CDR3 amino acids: CASSESGGSSYEQYF. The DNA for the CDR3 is TGTGCCAGCAGTGAGAGCGGGGGGAGCTCCTACGAGCAGTACTTC.

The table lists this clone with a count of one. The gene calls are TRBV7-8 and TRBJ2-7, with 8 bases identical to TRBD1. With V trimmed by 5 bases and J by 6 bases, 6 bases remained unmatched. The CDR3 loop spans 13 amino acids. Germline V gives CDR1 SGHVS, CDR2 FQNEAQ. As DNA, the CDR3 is TGTGCCAGCAGCGGTATACAGGGGGGCGAGCAGTACTTC. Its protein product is CASSGIQGGEQYF.

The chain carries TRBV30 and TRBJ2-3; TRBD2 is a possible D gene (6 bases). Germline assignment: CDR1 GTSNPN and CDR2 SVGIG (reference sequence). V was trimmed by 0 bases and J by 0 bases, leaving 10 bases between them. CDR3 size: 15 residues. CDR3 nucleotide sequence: TGTGCCTGGAGTGTTCTGGGGGGTAGCACAGATACGCAGTATTTT. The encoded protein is CAWSVLGGSTDTQYF.

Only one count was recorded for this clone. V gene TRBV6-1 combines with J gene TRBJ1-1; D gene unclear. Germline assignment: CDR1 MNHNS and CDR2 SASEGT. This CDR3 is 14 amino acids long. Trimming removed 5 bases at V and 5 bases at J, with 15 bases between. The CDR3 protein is CASSYPGLGTEAFF. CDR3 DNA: TGTGCCAGCAGTTATCCAGGTTTGGGGACTGAAGCTTTCTTT.

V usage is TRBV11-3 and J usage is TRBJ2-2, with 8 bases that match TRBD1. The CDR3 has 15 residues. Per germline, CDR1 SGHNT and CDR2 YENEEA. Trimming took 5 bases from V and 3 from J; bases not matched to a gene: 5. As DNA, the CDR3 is TGTGCCAGCAGCATGGGACAGGCCGACACCGGGGAGCTGTTTTTT. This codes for CASSMGQADTGELFF. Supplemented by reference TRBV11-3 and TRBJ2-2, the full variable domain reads EAGVVQSPRYKIIEKKQPVAFWCNPISGHNTLYWYLQNLGQGPELLIRYENEEAVDDSQLPKDRFSAERLKGVDSTLKIQPAELGDSAVYLCASSMGQADTGELFFGEGSRLTVL.

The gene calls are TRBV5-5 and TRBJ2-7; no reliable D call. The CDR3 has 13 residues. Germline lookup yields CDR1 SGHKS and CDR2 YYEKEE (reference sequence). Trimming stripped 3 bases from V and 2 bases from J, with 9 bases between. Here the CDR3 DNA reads TGTGCCAGCAGCTACTCGTACCCCTACGAGCAGTACTTC. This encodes CASSYSYPYEQYF.

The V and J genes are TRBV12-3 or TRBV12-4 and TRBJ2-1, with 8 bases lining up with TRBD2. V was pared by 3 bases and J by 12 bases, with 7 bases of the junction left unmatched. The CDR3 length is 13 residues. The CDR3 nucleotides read TGTGCCAGCAGTTTCTCCGGGACTAGTAGGCAGTTCTTC. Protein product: CASSFSGTSRQFF.

The CDR3 reads CASSWQGANYGYTF. DNA of the CDR3: TGTGCCAGCAGCTGGCAGGGGGCTAACTATGGCTACACCTTC. The chain carries TRBV11-2 and TRBJ1-2, with 7 bases lining up with TRBD1. This CDR3 is 14 amino acids long. Germline values: CDR1 SGHAT, CDR2 FQNNGV. The trim removed 4 bases at V and 0 bases at J, leaving 2 bases unmatched.

The CDR3 nucleotides read TGTGCCAGCAGACAGGGGACAGATACGCAGTATTTT. Translated, it gives CASRQGTDTQYF. The rearrangement links TRBV19 to TRBJ2-3; 8 bases agree with TRBD1. Germline CDR1 is LNHDA and CDR2 is SQIVND (reference sequence). Trimming at V came to 9 bases and at J to 3 bases, leaving 2 bases not matched to a gene. This CDR3 contains 12 residues.

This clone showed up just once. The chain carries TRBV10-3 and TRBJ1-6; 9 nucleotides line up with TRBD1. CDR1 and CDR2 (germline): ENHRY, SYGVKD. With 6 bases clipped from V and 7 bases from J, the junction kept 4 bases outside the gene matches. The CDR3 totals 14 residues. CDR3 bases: TGTGCCATCAGGCCGGGACAGGGAAATTCACCCCTCCACTTT. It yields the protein CAIRPGQGNSPLHF.

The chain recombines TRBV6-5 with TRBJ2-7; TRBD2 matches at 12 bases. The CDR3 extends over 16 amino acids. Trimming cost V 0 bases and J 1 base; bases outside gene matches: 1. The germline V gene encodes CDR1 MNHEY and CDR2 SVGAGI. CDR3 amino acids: CASSYSGTSGSYEQYF. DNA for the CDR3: TGTGCCAGCAGTTACTCGGGGACTAGCGGGTCCTACGAGCAGTACTTC.

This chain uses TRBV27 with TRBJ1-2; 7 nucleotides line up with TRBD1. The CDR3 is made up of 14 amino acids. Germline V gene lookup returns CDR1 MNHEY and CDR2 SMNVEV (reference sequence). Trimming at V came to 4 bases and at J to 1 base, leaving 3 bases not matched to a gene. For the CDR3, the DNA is TGTGCCAGCAGTTGGGACAGCGTTAACTATGGCTACACCTTC. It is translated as CASSWDSVNYGYTF.

In DNA, the CDR3 is TGTGCCAGCAGACGGGCCCTAGGAGAGACCCAGTACTTC. Its translation is CASRRALGETQYF. The chain links TRBV12-3 or TRBV12-4 to TRBJ2-5; no firm D call. This CDR3 spans 13 amino acids. Between the trimmed V and J ends, which lost 6 bases and 4 bases, there was a span of 12 bases.

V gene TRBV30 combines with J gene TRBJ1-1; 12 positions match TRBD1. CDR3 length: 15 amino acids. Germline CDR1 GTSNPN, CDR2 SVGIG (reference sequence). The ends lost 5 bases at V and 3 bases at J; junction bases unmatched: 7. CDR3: CAWRGQGAVHTEAFF. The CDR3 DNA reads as TGTGCCTGGCGGGGACAGGGGGCCGTTCACACTGAAGCTTTCTTT. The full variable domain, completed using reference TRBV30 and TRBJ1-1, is SQTIHQWPATLVQPVGSPLSLECTVEGTSNPNLYWYRQAAGRGLQLLFYSVGIGQISSEVPQNLSASRPQDRQFILSSKKLLLSDSGFYLCAWRGQGAVHTEAFFGQGTRLTVV.

In nucleotides, the CDR3 is TGTGCCAGTAGTATGGCTAGCGGGGGGTCACGATCCTACGAGCAGTACTTC. Translated: CASSMASGGSRSYEQYF. This sequence joins TRBV19 and TRBJ2-7, with 11 bases fitting TRBD2. This CDR3 spans 17 amino acids. J was trimmed by 1 base and V by 3 bases; bases with no gene match: 8. CDR1 LNHDA and CDR2 SQIVND come from the germline V gene (reference sequence).